This T cell receptor beta chain was sequenced in a study of glioma-infiltrating T cells. Study overall: Presurgical dexamethasone in glioma patients lasted six or fewer days. Target coverage was about 4.5- to 11-fold for about 1 million blood T cells. Study-level points and caveats: CDR3 overlap between tissue and blood was very small. A blood CDR3 motif signature was depleted in highly divergent patients.

Germline V lookup: CDR1 LGHNA, CDR2 YSLEER. Trimming took 4 bases from V and 0 from J, leaving 19 bases between them. The CDR3 is 18 residues long. Using RNA template, CDR3s of TCR alpha and beta were amplified with iRepertoire arm-PCR. MiXCR, applied by TCRdb to the multiplex PCR reads, yields one record per CDR3 protein. The data contain about 380,000 distinct CDR3 sequences, less than 50% of them singletons. This clonotype was observed many times. What it binds is unknown. Material: glioma tissue, nonneoplastic brain tissue, or PBMCs (not recorded which). The chain carries TRBV4-3 and TRBJ2-1, with D tentatively TRBD2 (6 bases). This receptor was taken from a human donor with low-grade glioma or glioblastoma, undergoing nonglioma brain surgery, or in good health (not recorded which). CDR3 region: CASSPRPGLPSSYNEQFF. The CDR3, as DNA: TGCGCCAGCAGCCCCCGTCCGGGACTTCCGAGCTCCTACAATGAGCAGTTCTTC.